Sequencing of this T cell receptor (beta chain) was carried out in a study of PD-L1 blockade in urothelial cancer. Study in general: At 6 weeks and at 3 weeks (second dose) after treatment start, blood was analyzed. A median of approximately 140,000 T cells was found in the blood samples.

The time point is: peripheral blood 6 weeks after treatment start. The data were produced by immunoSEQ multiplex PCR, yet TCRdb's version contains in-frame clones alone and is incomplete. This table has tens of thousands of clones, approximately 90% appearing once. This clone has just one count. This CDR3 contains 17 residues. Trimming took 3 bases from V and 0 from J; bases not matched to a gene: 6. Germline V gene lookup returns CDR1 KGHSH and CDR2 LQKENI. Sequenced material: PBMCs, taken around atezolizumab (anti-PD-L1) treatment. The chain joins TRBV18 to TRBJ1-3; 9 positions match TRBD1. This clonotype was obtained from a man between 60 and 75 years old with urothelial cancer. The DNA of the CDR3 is TGTGCCAGCTCACCTGGGGGACAGGGAATCTCTGGAAACACCATATATTTT. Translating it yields CASSPGGQGISGNTIYF.